This T cell receptor (beta chain) stems from a study of cytomegalovirus exposure and HLA in healthy donors. Study summary: The 550 to 800 first-cohort repertoires and the 95 to 150 validation repertoires shared the same platform, a later analysis reported. Study-wide results and caveats: Per published reports, the classifier diagnosed cytomegalovirus status with high specificity and sensitivity.

Concerning this clone itself: No antigen is known for it.

Using immunoSEQ multiplex PCR, the repertoire was profiled, and TCRdb retains in-frame clones only, with some absent. The sample lists roughly 100,000 clones, around 83% occurring once. Among the approximately 130 subjects of the validation cohort, separate from the approximately 700-subject first cohort, were the donors. This sequence was found in a young woman in good health and CMV-seropositive. The sequenced sample was PBMCs.

The CDR3 protein is CASSLDSPLNEQYF. CDR3 sequence (DNA): TGTGCCAGCAGCTTGGACAGCCCCCTAAACGAGCAGTACTTC. This sequence joins TRBV5-6 and TRBJ2-7, with D uncertain. The CDR3 sequence is 14 residues long. Germline V gene data show CDR1 as SGHDT and CDR2 as YYEEEE. Trimming removed 0 bases at V and 5 bases at J, with 12 bases between.